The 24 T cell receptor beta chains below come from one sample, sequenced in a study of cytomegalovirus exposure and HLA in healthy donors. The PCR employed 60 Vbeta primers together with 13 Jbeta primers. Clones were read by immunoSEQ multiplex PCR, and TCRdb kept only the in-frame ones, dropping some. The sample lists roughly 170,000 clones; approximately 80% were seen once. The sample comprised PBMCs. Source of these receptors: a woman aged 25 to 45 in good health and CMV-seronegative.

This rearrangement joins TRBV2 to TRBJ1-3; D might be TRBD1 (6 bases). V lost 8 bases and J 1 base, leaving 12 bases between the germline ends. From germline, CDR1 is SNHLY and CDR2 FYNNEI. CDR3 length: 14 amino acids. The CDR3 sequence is CASGGGQSGNTIYF. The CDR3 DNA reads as TGTGCCAGCGGGGGGGGGCAGTCTGGAAACACCATATATTTT.

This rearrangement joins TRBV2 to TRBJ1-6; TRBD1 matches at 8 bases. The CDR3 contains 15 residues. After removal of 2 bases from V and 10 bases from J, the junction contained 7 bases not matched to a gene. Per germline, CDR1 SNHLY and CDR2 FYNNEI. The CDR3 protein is CASSEPGQGRSPLHF. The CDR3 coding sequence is TGTGCCAGCAGTGAACCCGGACAGGGCCGGTCACCCCTCCACTTT.

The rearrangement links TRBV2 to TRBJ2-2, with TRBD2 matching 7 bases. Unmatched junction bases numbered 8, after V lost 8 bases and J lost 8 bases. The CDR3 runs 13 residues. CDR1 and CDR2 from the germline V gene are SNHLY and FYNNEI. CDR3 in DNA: TGTGCCAGCGCTCCGCGGGAGAAAGGGGAGCTGTTTTTT. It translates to CASAPREKGELFF.

This CDR3 is CASSLSGRGPGYTF. DNA of the CDR3: TGTGCCAGCAGTTTATCTGGCAGGGGCCCTGGCTACACCTTC. V and J are TRBV27 and TRBJ1-2, with a weak D call TRBD1 (6 bases). This CDR3 comprises 14 residues. Germline V lookup: CDR1 MNHEY, CDR2 SMNVEV (reference sequence). Trimming removed 0 bases from V and 7 bases from J, with 12 bases in between.

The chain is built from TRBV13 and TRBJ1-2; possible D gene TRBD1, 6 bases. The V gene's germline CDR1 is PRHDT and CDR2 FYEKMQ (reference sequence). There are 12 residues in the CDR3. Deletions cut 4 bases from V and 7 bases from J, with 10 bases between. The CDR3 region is CASSSNRAGYTF. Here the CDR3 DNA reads TGTGCCAGCAGCTCTAACAGGGCTGGCTACACCTTC.

CDR3 coding DNA: TGCGCCAGCAGCTTCACGGGACTACTGAACACTGAAGCTTTCTTT. Its protein is CASSFTGLLNTEAFF. The chain carries TRBV5-1 and TRBJ1-1, with D tentatively TRBD1 (5 bases). Per the germline V gene, CDR1 is SGHRS and CDR2 is YFSETQ. The CDR3 runs 15 residues. With 2 bases removed from V and 0 bases from J, the gap between germline ends came to 11 bases.

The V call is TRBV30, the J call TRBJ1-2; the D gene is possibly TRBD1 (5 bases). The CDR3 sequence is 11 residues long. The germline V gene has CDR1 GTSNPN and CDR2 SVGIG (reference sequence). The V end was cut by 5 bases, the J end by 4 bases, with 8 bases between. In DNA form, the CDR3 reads TGTGCCTGGGGGGGAGGCTATGGCTACACCTTC. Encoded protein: CAWGGGYGYTF.

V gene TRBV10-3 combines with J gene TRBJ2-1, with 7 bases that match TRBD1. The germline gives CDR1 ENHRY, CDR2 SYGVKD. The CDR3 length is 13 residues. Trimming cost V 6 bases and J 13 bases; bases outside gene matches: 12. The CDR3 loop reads CAIRDDRVVKQFF. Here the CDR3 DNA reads TGTGCCATCAGAGACGACAGGGTGGTGAAACAGTTCTTC.

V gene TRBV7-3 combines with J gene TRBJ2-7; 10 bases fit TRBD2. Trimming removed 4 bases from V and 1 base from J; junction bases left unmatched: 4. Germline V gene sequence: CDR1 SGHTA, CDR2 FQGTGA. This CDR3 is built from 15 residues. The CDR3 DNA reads TGTGCCAGCAGCTCACCGGGACTAGCGTCCTACGAGCAGTACTTC. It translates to CASSSPGLASYEQYF.

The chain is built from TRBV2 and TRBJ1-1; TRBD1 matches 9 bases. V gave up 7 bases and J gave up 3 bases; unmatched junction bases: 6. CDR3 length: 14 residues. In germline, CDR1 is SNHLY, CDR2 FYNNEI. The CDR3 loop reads CASNGQGLYTEAFF. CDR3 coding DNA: TGTGCCAGCAATGGACAGGGGCTGTACACTGAAGCTTTCTTT. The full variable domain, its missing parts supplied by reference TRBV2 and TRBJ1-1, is EPEVTQTPSHQVTQMGQEVILRCVPISNHLYFYWYRQILGQKVEFLVSFYNNEISEKSEIFDDQFSVERPDGSNFTLKIRSTKLEDSAMYFCASNGQGLYTEAFFGQGTRLTVV.

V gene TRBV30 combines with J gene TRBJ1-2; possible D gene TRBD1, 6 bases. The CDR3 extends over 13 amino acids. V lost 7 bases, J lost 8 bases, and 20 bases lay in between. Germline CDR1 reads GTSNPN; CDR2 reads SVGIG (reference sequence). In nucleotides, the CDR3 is TGTGCCTCGAAAAGGGACACGGTGGCGGGCTACACCTTC. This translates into CASKRDTVAGYTF.

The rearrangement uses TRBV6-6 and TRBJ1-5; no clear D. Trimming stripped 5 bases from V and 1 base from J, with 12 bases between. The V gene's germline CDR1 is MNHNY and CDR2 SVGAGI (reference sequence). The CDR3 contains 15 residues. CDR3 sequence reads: CASSLLGGSNQPQHF. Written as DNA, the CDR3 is TGTGCCAGCAGTCTTCTCGGAGGAAGCAATCAGCCCCAGCATTTT.

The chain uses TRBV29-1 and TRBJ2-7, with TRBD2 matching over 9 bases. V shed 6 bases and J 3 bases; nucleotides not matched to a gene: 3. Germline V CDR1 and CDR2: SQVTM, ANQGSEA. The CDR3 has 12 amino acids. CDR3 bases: TGCAGCGTCGGGACTAGCAGCTACGAGCAGTACTTC. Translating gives CSVGTSSYEQYF.

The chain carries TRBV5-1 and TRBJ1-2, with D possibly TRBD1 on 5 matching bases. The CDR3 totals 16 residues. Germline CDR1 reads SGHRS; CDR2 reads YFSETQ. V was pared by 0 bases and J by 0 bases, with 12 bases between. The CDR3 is CASSLGDWVANYGYTF. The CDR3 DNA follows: TGCGCCAGCAGCTTGGGGGACTGGGTTGCTAACTATGGCTACACCTTC.

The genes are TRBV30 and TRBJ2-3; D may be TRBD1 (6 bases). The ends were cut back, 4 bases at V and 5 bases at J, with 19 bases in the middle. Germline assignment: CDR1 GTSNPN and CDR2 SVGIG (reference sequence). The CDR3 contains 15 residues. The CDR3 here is CAWISYRANGDTQYF. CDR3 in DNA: TGTGCCTGGATTAGCTACAGGGCCAACGGAGATACGCAGTATTTT. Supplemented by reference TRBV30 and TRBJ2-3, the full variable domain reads SQTIHQWPATLVQPVGSPLSLECTVEGTSNPNLYWYRQAAGRGLQLLFYSVGIGQISSEVPQNLSASRPQDRQFILSSKKLLLSDSGFYLCAWISYRANGDTQYFGPGTRLTVL.

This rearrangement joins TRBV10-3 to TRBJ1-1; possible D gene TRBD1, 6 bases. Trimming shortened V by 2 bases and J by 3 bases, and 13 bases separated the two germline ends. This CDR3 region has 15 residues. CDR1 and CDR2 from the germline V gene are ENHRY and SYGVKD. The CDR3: CAISEDRRGDTEAFF. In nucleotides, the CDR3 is TGTGCCATCAGTGAGGACAGGAGAGGCGACACTGAAGCTTTCTTT.

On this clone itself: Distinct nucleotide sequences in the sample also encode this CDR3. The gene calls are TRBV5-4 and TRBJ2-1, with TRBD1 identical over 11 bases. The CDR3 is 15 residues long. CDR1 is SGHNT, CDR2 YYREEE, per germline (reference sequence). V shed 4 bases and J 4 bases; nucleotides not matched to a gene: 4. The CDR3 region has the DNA TGTGCCAGCAGCCCTGGACAGGGGGCATACAATGAGCAGTTCTTC. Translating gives CASSPGQGAYNEQFF.

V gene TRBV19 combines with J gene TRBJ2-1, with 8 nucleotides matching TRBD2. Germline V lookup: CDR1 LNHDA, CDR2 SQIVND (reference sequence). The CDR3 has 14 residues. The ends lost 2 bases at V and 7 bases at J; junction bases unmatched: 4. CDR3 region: CASSISGGRNEQFF. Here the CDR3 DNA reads TGTGCCAGTAGTATAAGCGGGGGAAGAAATGAGCAGTTCTTC.

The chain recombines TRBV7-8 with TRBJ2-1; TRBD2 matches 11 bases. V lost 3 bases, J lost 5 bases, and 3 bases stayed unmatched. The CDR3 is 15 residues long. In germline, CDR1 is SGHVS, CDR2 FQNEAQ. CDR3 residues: CASSFPTSGDNEQFF. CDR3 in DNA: TGTGCCAGCAGCTTTCCGACTAGCGGGGACAATGAGCAGTTCTTC.

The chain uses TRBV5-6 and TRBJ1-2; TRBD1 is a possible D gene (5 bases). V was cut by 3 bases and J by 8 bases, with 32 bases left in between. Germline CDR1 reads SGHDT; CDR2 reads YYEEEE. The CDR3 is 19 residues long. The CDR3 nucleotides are TGTGCCAGCAGCTCGCTCCCTCCCTCAACTCAGGGTAATCCGTCGGGCTACACCTTC. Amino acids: CASSSLPPSTQGNPSGYTF.

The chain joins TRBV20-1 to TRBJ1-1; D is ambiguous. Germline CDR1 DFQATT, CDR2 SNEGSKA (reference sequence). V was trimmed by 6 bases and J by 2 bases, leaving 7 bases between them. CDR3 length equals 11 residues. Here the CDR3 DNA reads TGCAGTGCCCTGTTCAACACTGAAGCTTTCTTT. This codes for CSALFNTEAFF.

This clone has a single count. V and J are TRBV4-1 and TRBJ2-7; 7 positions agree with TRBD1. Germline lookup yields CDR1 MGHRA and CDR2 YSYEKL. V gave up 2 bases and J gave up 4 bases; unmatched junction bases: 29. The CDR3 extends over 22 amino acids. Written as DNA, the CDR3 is TGCGCCAGCAGCCAATTTCGCAACCTAGACAGGGCCTTCTTCCTCCCTTTTTACGAGCAGTACTTC. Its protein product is CASSQFRNLDRAFFLPFYEQYF.

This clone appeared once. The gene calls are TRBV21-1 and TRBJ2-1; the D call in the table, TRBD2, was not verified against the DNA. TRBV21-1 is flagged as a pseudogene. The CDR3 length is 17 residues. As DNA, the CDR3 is TGTGCCAGCAGCAATAGACCACGCGGGAGGGCCTACAATGAGCAGTTCTTC. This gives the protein CASSNRPRGRAYNEQFF.

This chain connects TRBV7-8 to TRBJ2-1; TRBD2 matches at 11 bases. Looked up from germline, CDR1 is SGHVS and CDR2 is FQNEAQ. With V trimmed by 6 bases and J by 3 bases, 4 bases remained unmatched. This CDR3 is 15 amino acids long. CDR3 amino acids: CASRSTSGNYNEQFF. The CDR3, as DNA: TGTGCCAGCAGATCGACTAGCGGGAACTACAATGAGCAGTTCTTC.